The clone carrying this TCR beta chain was picked up a small number of times. Every single donor gave one heparinised blood draw, and these averaged about 116 mL. The sequenced template was cDNA made from the entire isolated RNA. Samples of naive, central memory and regulatory T cells yielded a mean of around 4 million reads. Some clones are missing from TCRdb's copy, which holds only in-frame ones; the method was immunoSEQ multiplex PCR. The sample includes about 320,000 clones, approximately 14% of them seen just once. These data originate in a study of beta chain features in type 1 diabetes. This CDR3 is built from 15 residues. Germline loops: CDR1 MNHEY, CDR2 SVGAGI. V was cut by 7 bases and J by 2 bases, with 14 bases left in between.

This receptor was taken from a man younger than 45 in good health. The chain uses TRBV6-5 and TRBJ2-2; TRBD1 is a possible D gene (5 bases). Source material: central memory CD4+ T cells from blood. The CDR3 here is CASTLPGINTGELFF. CDR3 nucleotides: TGTGCCAGCACCTTACCAGGGATAAACACCGGGGAGCTGTTTTTT.